This entry describes one T cell receptor beta chain. This specimen comes from a study of blood T cell repertoires in COVID-19. J gave up 1 base and V 0 bases, and 11 bases lay outside the gene matches. CDR3 length equals 20 residues. Germline-derived CDR1 and CDR2 are SGHTS and YDEGEE. Profiled with immunoSEQ multiplex PCR; TCRdb holds only in-frame clones, not every one. Of tens of thousands of clones listed, roughly nine tenths were seen once; the top ten hold approximately 0.51%. This TCR was sampled from a woman aged 40 to 50 with active or convalescent COVID-19. This chain connects TRBV5-8 to TRBJ2-1, with 12 bases that match TRBD2. Specimen: peripheral blood. CDR3 sequence reads: CASSLAGLAGGARSYNEQFF. In DNA form, the CDR3 reads TGTGCCAGCAGCTTGGCCGGGCTAGCGGGGGGGGCAAGGTCCTACAATGAGCAGTTCTTC.